This is a list of T cell receptor beta chains from one sample in a study of Tregs in tolerant kidney transplant recipients. Repertoires were generated with immunoSEQ multiplex PCR, while TCRdb's copy carries only in-frame clones and drops some. The sample holds about 240,000 clones, roughly 84% seen once. The sequenced sample consisted of CD4+ T cells from blood. Receptors were obtained from a human donor in good health. CDR3s include the opening cysteine and the closing phenylalanine or tryptophan. D genes are given only for firm matches. Where a row states a size, it is once, few, many or the class of an expanded clone; other rows omit it.

v_gene	abundance	j_gene	d_gene	CDR3aa	CDR3nt
TRBV11-2	NA	TRBJ2-7	NA	CASSSTASYEQYF	TGTGCCAGCAGCTCGACTGCCTCCTACGAGCAGTACTTC
TRBV5-1	NA	TRBJ2-7	NA	CASSLGDTAYEQYF	TGCGCCAGCAGCTTGGGGGACACGGCCTACGAGCAGTACTTC
TRBV19	NA	TRBJ1-5	TRBD1	CASNRGTNQPQHF	TGTGCCAGTAACAGGGGGACCAATCAGCCCCAGCATTTT
TRBV7-9	NA	TRBJ1-3	NA	CASSLVDGNTIYF	TGTGCCAGCAGCTTAGTAGATGGAAACACCATATATTTT
TRBV9	NA	TRBJ1-2	NA	CASSVYSSGGYTF	TGTGCCAGCAGCGTATACAGCTCGGGTGGCTACACCTTC
TRBV19	NA	TRBJ1-5	NA	CASSDYRASNQPQHF	TGTGCCAGTAGTGACTACAGGGCGAGCAATCAGCCCCAGCATTTT
TRBV7-9	NA	TRBJ1-1	NA	CASSPPSPPPMNTEAFF	TGTGCCAGCAGCCCGCCCAGCCCTCCTCCAATGAACACTGAAGCTTTCTTT
TRBV7-9	NA	TRBJ1-1	NA	CASSSSQRTENTEAFF	TGTGCCAGCAGCTCCAGCCAGAGAACAGAGAACACTGAAGCTTTCTTT
TRBV14	NA	TRBJ2-1	NA	CASSQSRAFEQFF	TGTGCCAGCAGCCAATCTAGGGCTTTTGAGCAGTTCTTC
TRBV6-6	NA	TRBJ1-1	TRBD1	CASRRQGTEAFF	TGTGCCAGCAGGCGACAGGGAACTGAAGCTTTCTTT
TRBV7-9	NA	TRBJ1-2	NA	CASSLEVRGYGYTF	TGTGCCAGCAGCTTAGAGGTCAGGGGTTATGGCTACACCTTC
TRBV5-5	NA	TRBJ2-1	TRBD1	CASSPDRDHEQFF	TGTGCCAGCAGCCCGGACAGGGACCATGAGCAGTTCTTC
TRBV5-6	once	TRBJ2-3	TRBD1	CASSRGQGASAVSDTQYF	TGTGCCAGCAGCAGGGGACAGGGGGCTTCAGCAGTTTCAGATACGCAGTATTTT
TRBV18	NA	TRBJ2-5	NA	CASSQDYQETQYF	TGTGCCAGCTCACAGGACTATCAAGAGACCCAGTACTTC
TRBV6-4	NA	TRBJ2-3	TRBD1	CASSSDRAKDTQYF	TGTGCCAGCAGTTCGGACAGGGCGAAAGATACGCAGTATTTT
TRBV30	NA	TRBJ2-4	NA	CAWSVLPWGAKNIQYF	TGTGCCTGGAGTGTACTCCCCTGGGGAGCCAAAAACATTCAGTACTTC
TRBV6-5	NA	TRBJ2-1	TRBD2	CASTLAGGMYNEQFF	TGTGCCAGCACCTTAGCGGGGGGGATGTACAATGAGCAGTTCTTC
TRBV13	NA	TRBJ2-7	NA	CASSLRAGPTYEQYF	TGTGCCAGCAGCTTAAGGGCAGGACCAACCTACGAGCAGTACTTC
TRBV9	NA	TRBJ2-5	NA	CASSPAGSVLETQYF	TGTGCCAGCAGCCCCGCGGGGTCGGTGTTAGAGACCCAGTACTTC
TRBV5-1	NA	TRBJ2-2	TRBD2	CASSPRGANTGELFF	TGCGCCAGCAGCCCGCGGGGGGCTAACACCGGGGAGCTGTTTTTT
TRBV7-8	NA	TRBJ2-1	TRBD2	CASSFTGGTRPFF	TGTGCCAGCAGTTTCACGGGGGGGACAAGGCCGTTCTTC
TRBV12-5	NA	TRBJ2-5	NA	CASGLGGARETQYF	TGTGCTAGTGGTTTGGGGGGGGCAAGGGAGACCCAGTACTTC
TRBV7-9	NA	TRBJ1-1	TRBD1	CASSFQGAGTEAFF	TGTGCCAGCAGCTTCCAGGGGGCCGGCACTGAAGCTTTCTTT
TRBV30	once	TRBJ1-6	TRBD1	CAWKGAGWDSPLHF	TGTGCCTGGAAGGGGGCGGGCTGGGATTCACCCCTCCACTTT
TRBV30	once	TRBJ2-5	TRBD2	CAWSDLAGVSETQYF	TGTGCCTGGAGTGATCTAGCGGGAGTCTCAGAGACCCAGTACTTC
TRBV2	once	TRBJ2-2	TRBD2	CASSERESDTGELFF	TGTGCCAGCAGTGAGCGGGAGTCGGACACCGGGGAGCTGTTTTTT
TRBV10-2	NA	TRBJ1-5	NA	CASSEDGNQPQHF	TGCGCCAGCAGTGAAGACGGGAATCAGCCCCAGCATTTT
TRBV13	NA	TRBJ2-6	TRBD1	CASSLRGRSGANVLTF	TGTGCCAGCAGCTTGAGGGGGCGGTCTGGGGCCAACGTCCTGACTTTC
TRBV7-2	NA	TRBJ1-1	NA	CASSPRPYVNTEAFF	TGTGCCAGCAGCCCCAGGCCGTATGTAAACACTGAAGCTTTCTTT
TRBV11-3	NA	TRBJ2-2	NA	CASSLDLREQSGELFF	TGTGCCAGCAGCTTAGATCTCCGGGAACAGAGCGGGGAGCTGTTTTTT
TRBV28	NA	TRBJ1-1	TRBD1	CASSLGYRGTEAFF	TGTGCCAGCAGTTTAGGGTACAGGGGAACTGAAGCTTTCTTT
TRBV7-3	NA	TRBJ2-7	NA	CASSLSAGRGQYF	TGTGCCAGCAGCTTATCTGCCGGGCGTGGGCAGTACTTC
TRBV29-1	NA	TRBJ1-1	TRBD1	CSVTTGTGGLTEAFF	TGCAGCGTCACTACCGGGACAGGGGGCCTGACTGAAGCCTTCTTT
TRBV5-8	NA	TRBJ1-6	NA	CASSWVFYNSPLHF	TGTGCCAGCAGCTGGGTTTTCTATAATTCACCCCTCCACTTT
TRBV14	NA	TRBJ2-1	NA	CASSPQSSGPLFF	TGTGCCAGCAGCCCCCAGAGTAGCGGTCCTTTGTTCTTC
TRBV2	few	TRBJ2-7	TRBD2	CASSYPAGGWYEQYF	TGTGCCAGCAGCTATCCAGCGGGGGGCTGGTACGAGCAGTACTTC
TRBV19	NA	TRBJ2-7	TRBD1	CASSWTGGTGSSYEQYF	TGTGCCAGCAGTTGGACGGGCGGGACAGGGAGCTCCTACGAGCAGTACTTC
TRBV6-5	NA	TRBJ2-4	NA	CASSYGGGGAKNIQYF	TGTGCCAGCAGTTATGGAGGAGGGGGAGCCAAAAACATTCAGTACTTC
TRBV18	NA	TRBJ1-4	NA	CASSPSREATNEKLFF	TGTGCCAGCTCGCCCTCTAGGGAGGCAACTAATGAAAAACTGTTTTTT
TRBV5-1	NA	TRBJ2-2	NA	CASSRGVAAGELFF	TGCGCCAGCAGCCGCGGTGTAGCAGCGGGGGAGCTGTTTTTT
TRBV6-6	NA	TRBJ2-7	NA	CASSQTYLTSSYEQYF	TGTGCCAGCAGCCAGACGTACTTAACCAGCTCCTACGAGCAGTACTTC
TRBV2	NA	TRBJ1-5	NA	CASRDTTSQPQHF	TGTGCCAGCAGGGACACTACGAGTCAGCCCCAGCATTTT
TRBV6-5	NA	TRBJ2-7	NA	CASSYAETYEQYF	TGTGCCAGCAGTTACGCAGAGACCTACGAGCAGTACTTC
TRBV4-2	NA	TRBJ1-1	TRBD1	CASSRGTGGSNTEAFF	TGTGCCAGCAGTCGAGGGACAGGGGGATCGAACACTGAAGCTTTCTTT
TRBV7-8	NA	TRBJ2-3	NA	CASSLTTGPRTDTQYF	TGTGCCAGCAGCCTAACTACGGGACCCCGTACAGATACGCAGTATTTT
TRBV7-9	NA	TRBJ2-5	NA	CASSRTGTAQETQYF	TGTGCCAGCAGCCGTACAGGGACCGCGCAAGAGACCCAGTACTTC
TRBV9	NA	TRBJ1-1	TRBD1	CASSKSRGPEAFF	TGTGCCAGCAGCAAGAGCAGGGGGCCTGAAGCTTTCTTT
TRBV30	NA	TRBJ1-6	TRBD1	CAWSRTGLDSPLHF	TGTGCCTGGAGTCGGACAGGGTTAGATTCACCCCTCCACTTT
TRBV11-2	NA	TRBJ2-5	NA	CASSFLGQETQYF	TGTGCCAGCAGCTTTTTGGGTCAAGAGACCCAGTACTTC
TRBV6-1	NA	TRBJ1-4	NA	CASSPTGSGYEKLFF	TGTGCCAGCAGCCCCACGGGGTCAGGATATGAAAAACTGTTTTTT
TRBV5-1	NA	TRBJ1-1	TRBD1	CASSLAWDRPNTEAFF	TGCGCCAGCAGCTTGGCGTGGGACAGGCCGAACACTGAAGCTTTCTTT
TRBV7-3	NA	TRBJ1-1	TRBD1	CASSPGWTGKAFF	TGTGCCAGCAGCCCCGGCTGGACAGGGAAAGCTTTCTTT
TRBV2	NA	TRBJ2-5	TRBD1	CASRLGGGQETQYF	TGTGCCAGCAGGTTAGGGGGCGGTCAAGAGACCCAGTACTTC